The text below deals with one TCR beta chain. The junction had 8 bases not matched to a gene; V was cut back by 3 bases and J by 4 bases. The germline gives CDR1 DFQATT, CDR2 SNEGSKA (reference sequence). CDR3 length: 14 residues. The data stem from a study of blood T cell repertoires in COVID-19. On the study more broadly: Acute and convalescent COVID-19 specimens originated in the United States, Italy and Spain. Nucleic acid was either cDNA or gDNA, and it came from T cells, B-cell-depleted T cells, or PBMCs.

The Seattle patients joined while their infection was active and were tracked longitudinally afterward. Authors' analysis steps: Amplification from reference gene primers served as the basis for estimated nucleated cell counts. Using immunoSEQ multiplex PCR, the repertoire was profiled, and TCRdb retains in-frame clones only, with some absent. The D gene and trimming were derived from the DNA, and the V and J assignments and clone size from that table. The repertoire holds 300,000 to 350,000 clones, with over 75% as singletons. The chain combines TRBV20-1 with TRBJ2-5; TRBD1 agrees at 7 bases. Material: peripheral blood. The clonotype comes from a woman aged 25 to 39 with COVID-19, enrolled during active disease. The CDR3 region has the DNA TGCAGTGCTAGTACGACAGGGCAGAGAGAGACCCAGTACTTC. Amino acid sequence: CSASTTGQRETQYF.